This entry features one T cell receptor beta chain sequence. Its antigen is unknown. The data belong to a study of PD-1 blockade in classical Hodgkin lymphoma. Study observations and caveats: Sources of repertoire differences remain undefined, possibly disease activity or prior therapy. Reported findings placed baseline TCR diversity lower in newly diagnosed patients (compared with healthy donors).

Per germline, CDR1 SNHLY and CDR2 FYNNEI. The CDR3 is 16 amino acids. V shed 5 bases and J shed 3 bases, with 16 bases lying between them. This sample's time point: newly diagnosed, previously untreated cHL patient sample. With magnetic negative selection, CD4+ T cells were purified from PBMCs that had been thawed. Comparator PBMCs were from newly diagnosed, untreated classical Hodgkin lymphoma. The assay was immunoSEQ multiplex PCR, and TCRdb's table has in-frame clones only and misses some. The repertoire includes 25,000 to 35,000 clones, about 87% of them detected once, and more than 0.95% sits in the top ten.

The TCR sequence derives from a human donor with classical Hodgkin lymphoma. The chain uses TRBV2 and TRBJ2-2; the D call may be TRBD1 or TRBD2 (5 bases each). The sample comprised CD4+ T cells from blood. Here the CDR3 reads CASSNQGGLYTGELFF. The DNA for the CDR3 is TGTGCCAGCAGTAACCAGGGCGGGCTATACACCGGGGAGCTGTTTTTT. Full variable domain (outside the CDR3, taken from reference TRBV2 and TRBJ2-2): EPEVTQTPSHQVTQMGQEVILRCVPISNHLYFYWYRQILGQKVEFLVSFYNNEISEKSEIFDDQFSVERPDGSNFTLKIRSTKLEDSAMYFCASSNQGGLYTGELFFGEGSRLTVL.